This is a list of T cell receptor beta chains from one sample in a study of T cells in Graves' hyperthyroidism and ophthalmopathy. TCRdb ran MiXCR on the multiplex PCR reads and lists one entry per CDR3 protein. Of about 500,000 distinct CDR3 sequences in the sample, 17% are singletons; the top ten hold 17%. Sequencing was carried out using blood. The receptors were gathered from a woman younger than 30 with Graves' ophthalmopathy. Both conserved end residues are part of each CDR3. D genes are given only for firm matches. Some rows mark clone size as missing; the rest say once, few, many or name a class of expanded clone.

>TRBJ1-1|NA|TRBV6-1|many|13
CASSAFQYTEAFF
>TRBJ1-2|NA|TRBV6-5|many|13
CASSYSTGWGYTF
>TRBJ2-6|TRBD1|TRBV28|NA|19
CASSLIGWTGGSGANVLTF
>TRBJ2-5|NA|TRBV6-1|few|14
CASSEAPYQETQYF
>TRBJ2-2|NA|TRBV6-1|few|15
CASGRQRLNTGELFF
>TRBJ2-7|TRBD1|TRBV25-1|few|15
CASSGRDRGSYEQYF
>TRBJ2-5|NA|TRBV18|many|14
CASRKSRIEETQYF
>TRBJ2-7|TRBD2|TRBV3-1|few|14
CASSLTSGGREQYF
>TRBJ2-1|NA|TRBV12-3/TRBV12-4|many|13
CASASGRPNEQFF
>TRBJ2-1|TRBD2|TRBV6-1|few|13
CAVLAGDYNEQFF
>TRBJ2-1|TRBD1|TRBV19|few|15
CASSPGTGPYNEQFF
>TRBJ2-7|NA|TRBV27|NA|14
CASSPLPPPYEQYF
>TRBJ2-7|TRBD2|TRBV2|many|16
CASSEARLAGVDEQYF
>TRBJ2-7|TRBD2|TRBV28|many|14
CASSPRAGGTEQYF
>TRBJ2-5|NA|TRBV7-3|NA|15
CASSSLTGTRSVQYF
>TRBJ2-5|NA|TRBV10-3|NA|15
CAISGTGLPQETQYF
>TRBJ1-2|TRBD1|TRBV20-1|NA|14
CSADTTGGARGYTF
>TRBJ1-1|TRBD1|TRBV18|many|16
CASSPGQGQMGTEAFF
>TRBJ2-1|NA|TRBV19|NA|14
CASSTLLAYNEQFF
>TRBJ2-7|TRBD2|TRBV5-1|many|16
CASSPATSGGPYEQYF
>TRBJ2-4|TRBD2|TRBV20-1|NA|18
CSAALRASGDLAKNIQYF
>TRBJ2-7|TRBD2|TRBV28|many|15
CASSTGPSGDYEQYF
>TRBJ2-7|TRBD2|TRBV30|NA|13
CAWNTGLLYEQYF
>TRBJ2-1|TRBD2|TRBV10-3|few|15
CAINHGGGSYNEQFF
>TRBJ1-4|NA|TRBV7-9|few|13
CASSSKTNEKLFF
>TRBJ2-7|NA|TRBV7-9|many|13
CASSNVPWYEQYF
>TRBJ2-5|TRBD2|TRBV20-1|few|13
CSAGRGEKETQYF
>TRBJ2-5|NA|TRBV6-1|many|15
CASSDPGGPRVVGDF
>TRBJ2-1|TRBD2|TRBV6-1|many|12
CASRGLANEQFF
>TRBJ2-3|TRBD2|TRBV11-2|many|16
CASSASPRAGADTQYF
>TRBJ1-3|NA|TRBV18|NA|17
CASSPPLGRASGNTIYF